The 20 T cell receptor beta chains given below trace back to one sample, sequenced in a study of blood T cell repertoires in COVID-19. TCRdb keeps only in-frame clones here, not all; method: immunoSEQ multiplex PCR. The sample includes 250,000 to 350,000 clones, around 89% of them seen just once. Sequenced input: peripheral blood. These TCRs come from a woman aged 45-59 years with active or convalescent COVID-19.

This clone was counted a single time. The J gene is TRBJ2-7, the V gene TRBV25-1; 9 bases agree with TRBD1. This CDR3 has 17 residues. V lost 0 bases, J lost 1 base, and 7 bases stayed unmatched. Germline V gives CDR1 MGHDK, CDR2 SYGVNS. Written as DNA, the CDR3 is TGTGCCAGCAGTGAATATAGAAAGGGACAGGGATCCTACGAGCAGTACTTC. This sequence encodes CASSEYRKGQGSYEQYF.

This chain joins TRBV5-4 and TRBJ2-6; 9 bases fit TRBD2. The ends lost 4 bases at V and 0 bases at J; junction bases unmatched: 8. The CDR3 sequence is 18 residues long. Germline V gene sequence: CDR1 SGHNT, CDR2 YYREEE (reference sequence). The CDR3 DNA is TGTGCCAGCAGCCCCTTAGCGGGAGAGCACTCTGGGGCCAACGTCCTGACTTTC. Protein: CASSPLAGEHSGANVLTF.

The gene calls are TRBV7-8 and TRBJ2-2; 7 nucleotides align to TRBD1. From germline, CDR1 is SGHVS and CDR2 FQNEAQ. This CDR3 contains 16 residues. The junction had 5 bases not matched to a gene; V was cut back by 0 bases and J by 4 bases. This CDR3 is CASSLAGTGATGELFF. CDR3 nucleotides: TGTGCCAGCAGCTTAGCCGGCACAGGGGCCACCGGGGAGCTGTTTTTT.

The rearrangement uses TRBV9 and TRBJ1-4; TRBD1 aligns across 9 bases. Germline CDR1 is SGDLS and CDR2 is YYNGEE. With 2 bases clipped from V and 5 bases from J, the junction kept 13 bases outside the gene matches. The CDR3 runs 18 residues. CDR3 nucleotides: TGTGCCAGCAGCGTGACCTGGACGTCCGGGACAGGGAATGAAAAACTGTTTTTT. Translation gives CASSVTWTSGTGNEKLFF.

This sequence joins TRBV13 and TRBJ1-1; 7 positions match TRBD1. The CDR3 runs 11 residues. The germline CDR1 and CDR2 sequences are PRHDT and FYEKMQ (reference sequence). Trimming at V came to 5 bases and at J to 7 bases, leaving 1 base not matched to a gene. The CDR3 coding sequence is TGTGCCAGCAGCCAGGGGGGTGAAGCTTTCTTT. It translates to CASSQGGEAFF. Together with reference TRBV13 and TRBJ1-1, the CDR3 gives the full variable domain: AAGVIQSPRHLIKEKRETATLKCYPIPRHDTVYWYQQGPGQDPQFLISFYEKMQSDKGSIPDRFSAQQFSDYHSELNMSSLELGDSALYFCASSQGGEAFFGQGTRLTVV.

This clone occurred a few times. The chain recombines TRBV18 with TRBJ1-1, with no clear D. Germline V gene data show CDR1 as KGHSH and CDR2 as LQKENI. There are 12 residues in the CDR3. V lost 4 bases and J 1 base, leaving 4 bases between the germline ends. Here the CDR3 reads CASSLQNTEAFF. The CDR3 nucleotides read TGTGCCAGCTCACTCCAGAACACTGAAGCTTTCTTT. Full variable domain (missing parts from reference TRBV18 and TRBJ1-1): NAGVMQNPRHLVRRRGQEARLRCSPMKGHSHVYWYRQLPEEGLKFMVYLQKENIIDESGMPKERFSAEFPKEGPSILRIQQVVRGDSAAYFCASSLQNTEAFFGQGTRLTVV.

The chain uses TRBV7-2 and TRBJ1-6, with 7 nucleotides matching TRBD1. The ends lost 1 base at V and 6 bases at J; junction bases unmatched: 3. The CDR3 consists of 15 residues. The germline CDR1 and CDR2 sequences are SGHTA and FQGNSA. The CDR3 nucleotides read TGTGCCAGCAGCTTAGGAGGGGGCGGTAATTCACCCCTCCACTTT. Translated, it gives CASSLGGGGNSPLHF. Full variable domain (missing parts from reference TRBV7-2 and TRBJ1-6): GAGVSQSPSNKVTEKGKDVELRCDPISGHTALYWYRQSLGQGLEFLIYFQGNSAPDKSGLPSDRFSAERTGGSVSTLTIQRTQQEDSAVYLCASSLGGGGNSPLHFGNGTRLTVT.

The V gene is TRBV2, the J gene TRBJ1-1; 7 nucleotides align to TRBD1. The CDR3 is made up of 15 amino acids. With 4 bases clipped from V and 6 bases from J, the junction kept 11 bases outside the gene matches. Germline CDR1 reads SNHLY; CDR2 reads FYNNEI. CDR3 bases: TGTGCCAGCAGTGTAGGGGTTACAGGGGTATCTGAAGCTTTCTTT. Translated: CASSVGVTGVSEAFF.

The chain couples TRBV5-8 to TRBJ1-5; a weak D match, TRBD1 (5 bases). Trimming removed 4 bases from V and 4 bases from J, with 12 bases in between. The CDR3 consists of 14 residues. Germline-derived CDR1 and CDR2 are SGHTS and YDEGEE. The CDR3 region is CASSVQKGNQPQHF. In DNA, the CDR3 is TGTGCCAGCAGCGTACAAAAGGGGAATCAGCCCCAGCATTTT. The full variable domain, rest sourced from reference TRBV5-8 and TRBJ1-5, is EAGVTQSPTHLIKTRGQQATLRCSPISGHTSVYWYQQALGLGLQFLLWYDEGEERNRGNFPPRFSGRQFPNYSSELNVNALELEDSALYLCASSVQKGNQPQHFGDGTRLSIL.

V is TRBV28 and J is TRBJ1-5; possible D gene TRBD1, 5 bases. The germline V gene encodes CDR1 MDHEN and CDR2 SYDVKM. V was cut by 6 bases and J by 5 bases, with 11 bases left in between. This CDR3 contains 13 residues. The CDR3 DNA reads TGTGCCAGCAGGACAGAGCTCCATCAGCCCCAGCATTTT. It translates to CASRTELHQPQHF.

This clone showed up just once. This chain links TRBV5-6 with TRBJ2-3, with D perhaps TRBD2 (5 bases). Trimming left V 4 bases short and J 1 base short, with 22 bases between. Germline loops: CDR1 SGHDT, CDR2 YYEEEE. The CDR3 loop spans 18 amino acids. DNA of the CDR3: TGTGCCAGCAGCCCACTTGTTAGTCAGCGGCTACGCACAGATACGCAGTATTTT. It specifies CASSPLVSQRLRTDTQYF. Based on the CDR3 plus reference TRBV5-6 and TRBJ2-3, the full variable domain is DAGVTQSPTHLIKTRGQQVTLRCSPKSGHDTVSWYQQALGQGPQFIFQYYEEEERQRGNFPDRFSGHQFPNYSSELNVNALLLGDSALYLCASSPLVSQRLRTDTQYFGPGTRLTVL.

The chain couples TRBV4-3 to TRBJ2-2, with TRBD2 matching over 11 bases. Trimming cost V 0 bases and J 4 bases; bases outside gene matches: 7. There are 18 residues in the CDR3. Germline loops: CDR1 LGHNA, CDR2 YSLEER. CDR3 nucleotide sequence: TGCGCCAGCAGCCAAGATCCCACTAGCGGGAGTATCACCGGGGAGCTGTTTTTT. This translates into CASSQDPTSGSITGELFF.

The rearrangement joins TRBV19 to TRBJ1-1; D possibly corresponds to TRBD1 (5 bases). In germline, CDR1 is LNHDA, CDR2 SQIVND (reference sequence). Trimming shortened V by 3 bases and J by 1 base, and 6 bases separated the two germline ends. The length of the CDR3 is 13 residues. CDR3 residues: CASSIDRNTEAFF. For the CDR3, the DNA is TGTGCCAGTAGTATCGACAGGAACACTGAAGCTTTCTTT.

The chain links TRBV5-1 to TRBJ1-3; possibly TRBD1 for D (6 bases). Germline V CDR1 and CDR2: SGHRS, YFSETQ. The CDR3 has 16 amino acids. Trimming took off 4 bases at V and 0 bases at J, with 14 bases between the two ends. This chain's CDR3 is CASSQTGLSSGNTIYF. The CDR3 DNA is TGCGCCAGCAGCCAAACAGGGTTGAGCTCTGGAAACACCATATATTTT.

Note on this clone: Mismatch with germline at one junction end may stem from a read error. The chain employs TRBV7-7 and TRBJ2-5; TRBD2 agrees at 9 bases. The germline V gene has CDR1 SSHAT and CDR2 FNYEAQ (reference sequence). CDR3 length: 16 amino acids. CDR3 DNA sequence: TGTGCTAGCAGCTTAGCGTGGCTAGCGGGACAAGAGACCCAGTACTTC. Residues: CASSLAWLAGQETQYF.

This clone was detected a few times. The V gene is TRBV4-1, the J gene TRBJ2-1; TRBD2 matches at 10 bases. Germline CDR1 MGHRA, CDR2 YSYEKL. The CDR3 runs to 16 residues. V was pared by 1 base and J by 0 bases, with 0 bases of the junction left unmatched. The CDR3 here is CASSQGLAGSYNEQFF. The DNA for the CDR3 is TGCGCCAGCAGCCAAGGACTAGCGGGCTCCTACAATGAGCAGTTCTTC.

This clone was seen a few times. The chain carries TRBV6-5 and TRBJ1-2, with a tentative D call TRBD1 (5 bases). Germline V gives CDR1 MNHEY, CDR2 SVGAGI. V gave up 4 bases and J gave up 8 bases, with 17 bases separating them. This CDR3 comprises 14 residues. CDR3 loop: CASSSGGTFLGYTF. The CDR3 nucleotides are TGTGCCAGCAGTTCGGGGGGAACATTTTTAGGCTACACCTTC.

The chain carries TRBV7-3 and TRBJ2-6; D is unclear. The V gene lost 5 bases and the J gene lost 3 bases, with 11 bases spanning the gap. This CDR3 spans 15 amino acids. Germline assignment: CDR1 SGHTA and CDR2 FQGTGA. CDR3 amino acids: CASSPARSGANVLTF. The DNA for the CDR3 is TGTGCCAGCAGCCCTGCCCGGAGTGGGGCCAACGTCCTGACTTTC.

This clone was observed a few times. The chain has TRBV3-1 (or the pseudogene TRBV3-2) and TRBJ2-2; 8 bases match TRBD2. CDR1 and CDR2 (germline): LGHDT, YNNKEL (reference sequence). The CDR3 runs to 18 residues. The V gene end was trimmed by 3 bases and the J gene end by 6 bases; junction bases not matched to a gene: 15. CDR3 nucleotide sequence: TGTGCCAGCAGCCAGGACCCACCGCGACTAGCGATAGCCGGGGAGCTGTTTTTT. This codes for CASSQDPPRLAIAGELFF.

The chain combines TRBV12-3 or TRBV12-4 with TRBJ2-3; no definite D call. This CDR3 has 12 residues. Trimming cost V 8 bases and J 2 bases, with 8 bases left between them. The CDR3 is CASRTVTDTQYF. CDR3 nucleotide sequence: TGTGCCAGCCGAACGGTCACAGATACGCAGTATTTT.